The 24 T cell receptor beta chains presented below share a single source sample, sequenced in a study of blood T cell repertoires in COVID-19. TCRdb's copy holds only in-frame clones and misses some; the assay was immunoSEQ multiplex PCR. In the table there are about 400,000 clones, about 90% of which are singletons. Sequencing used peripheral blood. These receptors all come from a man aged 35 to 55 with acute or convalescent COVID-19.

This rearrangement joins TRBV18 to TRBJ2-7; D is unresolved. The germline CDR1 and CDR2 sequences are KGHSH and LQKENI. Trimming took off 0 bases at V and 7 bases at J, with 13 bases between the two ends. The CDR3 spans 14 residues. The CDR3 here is CASSPPGLGREQYF. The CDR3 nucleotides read TGTGCCAGCTCACCACCCGGGTTGGGTCGGGAGCAGTACTTC. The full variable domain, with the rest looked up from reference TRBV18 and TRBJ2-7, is NAGVMQNPRHLVRRRGQEARLRCSPMKGHSHVYWYRQLPEEGLKFMVYLQKENIIDESGMPKERFSAEFPKEGPSILRIQQVVRGDSAAYFCASSPPGLGREQYFGPGTRLTVT.

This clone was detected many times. The CDR3 region has the DNA TGTGCCAGCAGTTACCAGGGCGAGCAGTACTTC. Its translation is CASSYQGEQYF. The V gene is TRBV6-5, the J gene TRBJ2-7; D possibly corresponds to TRBD1 (5 bases). CDR3 length: 11 amino acids. Trimming cost V 2 bases and J 6 bases, with 5 bases left between them. Germline CDR1 reads MNHEY; CDR2 reads SVGAGI.

The CDR3 nucleotides read TGTGCCAGCAGCTTATGGGGAGGGGGGCCGGATTTCAATCAGCCCCAGCATTTT. It yields the protein CASSLWGGGPDFNQPQHF. V usage is TRBV7-6 and J usage is TRBJ1-5; a possible D gene is TRBD1 (6 bases). Germline V lookup: CDR1 SGHVS, CDR2 FNYEAQ. The CDR3 is made up of 18 amino acids. Trimming removed 2 bases from V and 3 bases from J, with 20 bases in between.

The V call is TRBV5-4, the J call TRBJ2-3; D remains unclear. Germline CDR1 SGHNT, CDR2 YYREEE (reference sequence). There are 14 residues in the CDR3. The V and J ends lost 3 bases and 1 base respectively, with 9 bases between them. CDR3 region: CASSSLTRTDTQYF. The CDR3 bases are TGTGCCAGCAGCTCCCTAACCCGCACAGATACGCAGTATTTT.

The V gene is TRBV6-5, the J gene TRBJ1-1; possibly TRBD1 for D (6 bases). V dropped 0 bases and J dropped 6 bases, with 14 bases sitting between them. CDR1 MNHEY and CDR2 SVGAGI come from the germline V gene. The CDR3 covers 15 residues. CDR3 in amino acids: CASSYSRTANPEAFF. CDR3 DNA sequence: TGTGCCAGCAGTTACTCAAGGACAGCTAACCCTGAAGCTTTCTTT.

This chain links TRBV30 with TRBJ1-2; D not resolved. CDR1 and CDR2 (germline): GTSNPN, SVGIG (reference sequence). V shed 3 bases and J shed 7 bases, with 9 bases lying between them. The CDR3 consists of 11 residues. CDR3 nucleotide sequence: TGTGCCTGGAGCGGAGGATTTGGCTACACCTTC. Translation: CAWSGGFGYTF. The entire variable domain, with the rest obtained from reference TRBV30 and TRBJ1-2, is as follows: SQTIHQWPATLVQPVGSPLSLECTVEGTSNPNLYWYRQAAGRGLQLLFYSVGIGQISSEVPQNLSASRPQDRQFILSSKKLLLSDSGFYLCAWSGGFGYTFGSGTRLTVV.

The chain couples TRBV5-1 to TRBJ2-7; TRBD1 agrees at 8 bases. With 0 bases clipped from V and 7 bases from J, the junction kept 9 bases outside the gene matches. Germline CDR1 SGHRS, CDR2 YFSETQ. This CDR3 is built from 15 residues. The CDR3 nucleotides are TGCGCCAGCAGCTTGGGACAGGGGAGGATGCGGGAGCAGTACTTC. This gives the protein CASSLGQGRMREQYF.

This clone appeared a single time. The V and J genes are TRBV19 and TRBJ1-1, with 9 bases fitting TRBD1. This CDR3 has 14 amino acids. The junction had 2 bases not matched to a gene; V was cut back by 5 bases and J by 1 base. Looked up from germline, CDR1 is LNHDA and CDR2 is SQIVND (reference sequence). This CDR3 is CASSAGQGNTEAFF. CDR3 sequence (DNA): TGTGCCAGTAGTGCGGGACAGGGGAACACTGAAGCTTTCTTT.

CDR3 protein: CATSDLAGQPQHF. CDR3 sequence (DNA): TGTGCCACCAGTGATTTGGCGGGTCAGCCCCAGCATTTT. The gene calls are TRBV24-1 and TRBJ1-5; D is unresolved. This CDR3 has 13 residues. Germline V gene sequence: CDR1 KGHDR, CDR2 SFDVKD. The ends were cut back, 0 bases at V and 6 bases at J, with 5 bases in the middle.

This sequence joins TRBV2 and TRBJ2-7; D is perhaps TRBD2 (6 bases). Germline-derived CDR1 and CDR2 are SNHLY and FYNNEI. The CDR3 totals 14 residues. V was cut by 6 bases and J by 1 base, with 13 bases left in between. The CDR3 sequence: CASRASGFSYEQYF. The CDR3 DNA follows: TGTGCCAGCAGAGCCAGCGGGTTTTCCTACGAGCAGTACTTC.

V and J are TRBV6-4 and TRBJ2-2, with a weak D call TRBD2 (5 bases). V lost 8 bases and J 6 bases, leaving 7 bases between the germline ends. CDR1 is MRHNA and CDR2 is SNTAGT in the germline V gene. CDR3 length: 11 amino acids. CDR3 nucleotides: TGTGCCAGCTACGGGGCCGGGGAGCTGTTTTTT. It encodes CASYGAGELFF.

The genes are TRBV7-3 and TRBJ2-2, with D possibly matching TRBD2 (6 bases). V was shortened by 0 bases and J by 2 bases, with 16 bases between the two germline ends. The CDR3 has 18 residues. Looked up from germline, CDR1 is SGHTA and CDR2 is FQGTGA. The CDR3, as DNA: TGTGCCAGCAGCTTAACCCCCCGGTCAGGGACTAACACCGGGGAGCTGTTTTTT. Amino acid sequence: CASSLTPRSGTNTGELFF.

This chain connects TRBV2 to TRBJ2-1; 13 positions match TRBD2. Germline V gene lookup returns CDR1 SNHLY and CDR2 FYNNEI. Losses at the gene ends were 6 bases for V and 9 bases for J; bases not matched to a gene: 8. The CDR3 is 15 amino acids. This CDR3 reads CASRETSGGAGEQFF. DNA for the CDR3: TGTGCCAGCAGGGAAACTAGCGGGGGGGCCGGTGAGCAGTTCTTC.

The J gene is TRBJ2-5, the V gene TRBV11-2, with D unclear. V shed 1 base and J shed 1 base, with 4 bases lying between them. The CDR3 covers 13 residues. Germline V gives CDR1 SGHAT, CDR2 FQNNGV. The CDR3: CASSLGAQETQYF. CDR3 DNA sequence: TGTGCCAGCAGCTTAGGAGCCCAAGAGACCCAGTACTTC.

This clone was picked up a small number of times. The CDR3 loop is CASRALDRGTYTEAFF. The CDR3 nucleotides are TGTGCCAGCCGGGCCCTTGACAGGGGGACCTACACTGAAGCTTTCTTT. This sequence joins TRBV19 and TRBJ1-1; TRBD1 aligns across 9 bases. CDR3 length: 16 residues. V shed 9 bases, J shed 3 bases, and the junction held 14 bases outside the gene matches. From germline, CDR1 is LNHDA and CDR2 SQIVND (reference sequence).

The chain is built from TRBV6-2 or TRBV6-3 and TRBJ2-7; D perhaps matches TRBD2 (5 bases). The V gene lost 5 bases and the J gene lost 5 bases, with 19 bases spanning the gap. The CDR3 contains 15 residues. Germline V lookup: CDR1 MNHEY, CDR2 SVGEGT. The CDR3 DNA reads TGTGCCAGCAGTACCAGCCGGGGATCAATACACGAGCAGTACTTC. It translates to CASSTSRGSIHEQYF.

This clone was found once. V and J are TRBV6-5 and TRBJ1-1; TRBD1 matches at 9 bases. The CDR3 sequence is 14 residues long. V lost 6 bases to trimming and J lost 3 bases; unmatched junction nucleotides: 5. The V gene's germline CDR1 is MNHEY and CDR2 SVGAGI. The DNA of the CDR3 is TGTGCCAGCAGATTAGGACAGGGGTACACTGAAGCTTTCTTT. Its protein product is CASRLGQGYTEAFF.

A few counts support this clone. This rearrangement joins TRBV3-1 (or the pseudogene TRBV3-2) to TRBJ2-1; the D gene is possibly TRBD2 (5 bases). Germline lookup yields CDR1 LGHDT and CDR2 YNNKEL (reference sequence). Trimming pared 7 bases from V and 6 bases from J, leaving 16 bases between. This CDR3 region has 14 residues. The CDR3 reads CASTLSSRGNEQFF. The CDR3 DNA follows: TGTGCCAGCACCCTCTCGTCCCGGGGCAATGAGCAGTTCTTC.

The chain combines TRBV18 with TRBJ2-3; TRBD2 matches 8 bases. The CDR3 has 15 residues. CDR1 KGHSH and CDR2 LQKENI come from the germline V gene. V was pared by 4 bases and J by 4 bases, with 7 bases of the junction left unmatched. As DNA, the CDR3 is TGTGCCAGCTCACACGCGGGGGGCCGCCCAGATACGCAGTATTTT. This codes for CASSHAGGRPDTQYF.

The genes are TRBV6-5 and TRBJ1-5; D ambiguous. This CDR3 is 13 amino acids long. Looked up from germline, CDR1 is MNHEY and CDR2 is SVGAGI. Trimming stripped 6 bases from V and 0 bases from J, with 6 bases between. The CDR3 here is CASSPDSNQPQHF. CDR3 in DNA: TGTGCCAGCAGCCCAGATAGCAATCAGCCCCAGCATTTT.

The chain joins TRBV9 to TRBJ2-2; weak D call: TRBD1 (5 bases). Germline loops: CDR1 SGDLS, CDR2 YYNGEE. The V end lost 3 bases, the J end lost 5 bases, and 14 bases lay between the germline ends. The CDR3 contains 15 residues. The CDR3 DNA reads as TGTGCCAGCAGCGAGAGGCAGGGTTTGACCGGGGAGCTGTTTTTT. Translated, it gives CASSERQGLTGELFF.

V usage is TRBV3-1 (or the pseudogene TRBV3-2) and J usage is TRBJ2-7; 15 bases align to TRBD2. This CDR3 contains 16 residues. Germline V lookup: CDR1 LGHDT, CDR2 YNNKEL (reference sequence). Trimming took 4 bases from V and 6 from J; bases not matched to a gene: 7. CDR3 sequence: CASSLSPGLAGGEQYF. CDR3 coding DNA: TGTGCCAGCAGCCTATCTCCGGGACTAGCGGGAGGCGAGCAGTACTTC.

CDR3 sequence: CASSEERNTGELFF. CDR3 in DNA: TGTGCCAGCAGTGAGGAGAGGAACACCGGGGAGCTGTTTTTT. The J gene is TRBJ2-2, the V gene TRBV6-1; D unresolved. The V and J ends lost 3 bases and 1 base respectively, with 6 bases between them. CDR3 length equals 14 residues. CDR1 and CDR2 from the germline V gene are MNHNS and SASEGT.

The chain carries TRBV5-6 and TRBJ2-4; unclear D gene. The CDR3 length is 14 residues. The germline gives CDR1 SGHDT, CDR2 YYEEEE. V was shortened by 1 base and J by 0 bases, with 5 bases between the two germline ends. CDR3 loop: CASSLPLAKNIQYF. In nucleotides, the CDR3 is TGTGCCAGCAGCTTGCCGTTAGCCAAAAACATTCAGTACTTC.